The rows below give T cell receptor beta chains drawn from one sample of a study of CD8 T cells in Susac syndrome. TCRdb processed the immunoSEQ multiplex PCR reads anew with MiXCR; each CDR3 protein has one entry. The repertoire consists of approximately 190,000 distinct CDR3 sequences, with over 90% occurring once and the leading ten covering approximately 0.15%. Material: CD8+ T cells from PBMCs. The receptors derive from a human donor with Susac syndrome. Both conserved end residues are part of each CDR3. The D gene is left open where the match is weak.

j_call d_call v_call cdr3_nt cdr3_aa
TRBJ2-1 TRBD1 TRBV7-7 TGTGCTAGCAGCCTCGGGACAGGGCATGAGCAGTTCTTC CASSLGTGHEQFF
TRBJ1-4 TRBD1 TRBV5-1 TGCGCCAGCAGCTATTCCGGGACAGGTGCTGAAAAACTGTTTTTT CASSYSGTGAEKLFF
TRBJ2-7 . TRBV12-3/TRBV12-4 TGTGCCAGCAGAGGACCTTACTACGAGCAGTACTTC CASRGPYYEQYF
TRBJ2-3 . TRBV2 TGTGCCAGCAGTGAAGCTCTGACTAGAAGCACAGATACGCAGTATTTT CASSEALTRSTDTQYF
TRBJ1-2 . TRBV27 TGTGCCAGTAAAACTAGGGGGAACTATGGCTACACCTTC CASKTRGNYGYTF
TRBJ1-2 . TRBV3-1 TGTGCCAGCAGCCAAGATAGTAGCGGTGGCTACACCTTC CASSQDSSGGYTF
TRBJ1-2 . TRBV30 TGTGCCTGGAACCACTTTGGGGTCGACTATGGCTACACCTTC CAWNHFGVDYGYTF
TRBJ2-2 TRBD2 TRBV5-4 TGTGCCAGCAGCTTGAAGGGGAGGGAGACCGGGGAGCTGTTTTTT CASSLKGRETGELFF
TRBJ1-1 . TRBV7-9 TGTGCCAGCAGTCGTCCCGGGACTGTGAACACTGAAGCTTTCTTT CASSRPGTVNTEAFF
TRBJ2-7 TRBD1 TRBV6-2/TRBV6-3 TGTGCCAGCAGTTACTCAGAGGCGACAGGGAGCTCCTACGAGCAGTACTTC CASSYSEATGSSYEQYF
TRBJ2-5 TRBD1 TRBV5-1 TGCGCCAGCAGCTGGACAGGGGGTATCCAAGAGACCCAGTACTTC CASSWTGGIQETQYF
TRBJ1-2 . TRBV20-1 TGCAGTGCTAGTGGTACAGGCCATGGCTACACCTTC CSASGTGHGYTF
TRBJ1-1 . TRBV25-1 TGTGCCAGCAGTCCGTCGGGGGGTCACGCTGAAGCTTTCTTT CASSPSGGHAEAFF